This entry lists 30 T cell receptor beta chains sequenced from one sample in a study of molecular identifiers for immune sequencing clone quantification. TCRdb called the PCR reads again in MiXCR, with one record for every CDR3 protein. The table lists 550,000 to 750,000 distinct CDR3 sequences, around 20% of them singletons. Source material: naive CD8+ T cells from blood, with Jurkat cell RNA spiked in. Subset denoted: FACS-sorted CD8+CD4-CCR7+CD45RA+ naive T cells. Receptors were obtained from a human donor in good health. Some libraries in this study had Jurkat cell RNA spiked in.

The rearrangement joins TRBV30 to TRBJ2-1; the D gene is possibly TRBD2 (6 bases). Germline CDR1 and CDR2: GTSNPN and SVGIG (reference sequence). V was trimmed by 5 bases and J by 0 bases, leaving 14 bases between them. The CDR3 sequence is 15 residues long. As DNA, the CDR3 is TGTGCCTGGTTCCGGGACTTAGGCTCCTACAATGAGCAGTTCTTC. It translates to CAWFRDLGSYNEQFF.

V gene TRBV6-2 or TRBV6-3 combines with J gene TRBJ2-3; TRBD2 agrees at 11 bases. Germline V gives CDR1 MNHEY, CDR2 SVGEGT. J was trimmed by 6 bases and V by 5 bases; bases with no gene match: 4. The CDR3 length is 14 residues. The CDR3 DNA reads as TGTGCCAGCAGTCCGGGACTAGCGGAGGATACGCAGTATTTT. Protein sequence: CASSPGLAEDTQYF.

The table lists this clonotype with many counts. The chain is built from TRBV9 and TRBJ2-5; D may be TRBD1 (6 bases). The V end was cut by 3 bases, the J end by 0 bases, with 15 bases between. There are 16 residues in the CDR3. CDR1 is SGDLS, CDR2 YYNGEE, per germline. The CDR3 nucleotides are TGTGCCAGCAGCGGGACCAGTACAGGGTACCAAGAGACCCAGTACTTC. It translates to CASSGTSTGYQETQYF.

Regarding this clonotype: This may come from a read error, since a much larger clone is one base off. The CDR3 DNA reads as TGCAGTGCTAGAGGCCAATCAAAGGGACTAGCAGGAACCTACGGGCAGTACTTC. Residues: CSARGQSKGLAGTYGQYF. The J gene is TRBJ2-7, the V gene TRBV20-1, with 9 bases lining up with TRBD2. There are 18 residues in the CDR3. Germline CDR1 is DFQATT and CDR2 is SNEGSKA (reference sequence).

Notes on this clonotype: Just one base apart from a much larger clone, this may be a read error. The rearrangement links TRBV12-3 or TRBV12-4 to TRBJ2-1; D gene ambiguous. This CDR3 contains 14 residues. This chain's CDR3 is CAGSLVGRYNEQFF. For the CDR3, the DNA is TGTGCCGGCAGTTTGGTGGGCCGTTACAATGAGCAGTTCTTC.

This rearrangement joins TRBV4-1 to TRBJ2-3; D may be TRBD1 or TRBD2 (6 bases each). The CDR3 loop spans 16 amino acids. CDR1 is MGHRA and CDR2 is YSYEKL in the germline V gene. V was trimmed by 6 bases and J by 4 bases, leaving 20 bases between them. The CDR3 is CASRSRDTHRADTQYF. CDR3 sequence (DNA): TGCGCCAGCAGGTCGCGGGACACGCATCGGGCAGATACGCAGTATTTT.

This clonotype was detected only a few times. V and J are TRBV4-3 and TRBJ2-7; 7 positions match TRBD2. Unmatched junction bases numbered 6, after V lost 0 bases and J lost 4 bases. This CDR3 has 15 amino acids. The germline V gene encodes CDR1 LGHNA and CDR2 YSLEER. The CDR3 nucleotides are TGCGCCAGCAGCCAAGATTGGAGGGAGGGGTACGAGCAGTACTTC. It codes for CASSQDWREGYEQYF.

Note on this clonotype: This may be a read error, as it is one base from a much larger clone. The V and J genes are TRBV4-3 and TRBJ1-1; 8 bases map to TRBD1. Germline V gene data show CDR1 as LGHNA and CDR2 as YSLEER. Unmatched junction bases numbered 10, after V lost 0 bases and J lost 4 bases. This CDR3 region has 17 residues. CDR3 sequence reads: CASSQEAGGWTGTEAFF. CDR3 coding DNA: TGCGCCAGCAGCCAAGAGGCAGGGGGCTGGACTGGCACTGAAGCTTTCTTT.

As concerns this clonotype: A much bigger clone sits one base away, suggesting this may be a read error. The CDR3 reads CASSALADLYNEQFF. CDR3 DNA: TGCGCCAGCAGCGCACTAGCGGACCTTTACAATGAGCAGTTCTTC. The genes are TRBV4-3 and TRBJ2-1, with 8 bases matching TRBD2. Germline trimming cut 5 bases from V and 4 bases from J; bases unmatched to any gene: 7. CDR3 size: 15 residues. Germline values: CDR1 LGHNA, CDR2 YSLEER.

This clonotype was detected many times. The V call is TRBV27, the J call TRBJ2-3; D gene ambiguous. The V end was cut by 4 bases, the J end by 2 bases, with 7 bases between. There are 13 residues in the CDR3. CDR1 is MNHEY and CDR2 is SMNVEV in the germline V gene (reference sequence). DNA of the CDR3: TGTGCCAGCAGTTACCTGATCACAGATACGCAGTATTTT. It is translated as CASSYLITDTQYF.

Note on this clonotype: At one end, the junction sequence differs from germline, possibly due to a read error. The chain recombines TRBV6-2 or TRBV6-3 with TRBJ2-1, with a possible D match to TRBD2 (6 bases). Germline CDR1 MNHEY, CDR2 SVGEGT. This CDR3 has 12 amino acids. The CDR3 coding sequence is TGTGCCGGCAGTTACGACGGGGGTGAGCAGTTCTTC. Translating gives CAGSYDGGEQFF.

This clonotype was seen a handful of times. This sequence joins TRBV19 and TRBJ2-2, with TRBD1 matching over 7 bases. The CDR3 is 14 amino acids. Germline CDR1 and CDR2: LNHDA and SQIVND (reference sequence). With V trimmed by 4 bases and J by 6 bases, 5 bases remained unmatched. The CDR3 DNA sequence: TGTGCCAGTAGTACGACAGGGTGGGCCGGGGAGCTGTTTTTT. This gives the protein CASSTTGWAGELFF.

This clonotype was detected many times. CDR3 residues: CASSFGGRTYEQYF. DNA for the CDR3: TGTGCCAGCAGCTTCGGCGGGAGGACCTACGAGCAGTACTTC. The J gene is TRBJ2-7, the V gene TRBV7-2; TRBD2 aligns across 8 bases. The CDR3 sequence is 14 residues long. Germline V gene sequence: CDR1 SGHTA, CDR2 FQGNSA. The V gene end was trimmed by 3 bases and the J gene end by 2 bases; junction bases not matched to a gene: 3. The full variable domain, rest sourced from reference TRBV7-2 and TRBJ2-7, is GAGVSQSPSNKVTEKGKDVELRCDPISGHTALYWYRQSLGQGLEFLIYFQGNSAPDKSGLPSDRFSAERTGGSVSTLTIQRTQQEDSAVYLCASSFGGRTYEQYFGPGTRLTVT.

This clonotype showed up just a few times. CDR3 amino acids: CASAERSGYIEGELFF. The CDR3 nucleotides are TGTGCCAGCGCCGAGAGGAGCGGCTACATAGAAGGGGAGCTGTTTTTT. The V and J genes are TRBV27 and TRBJ2-2, with D possibly matching TRBD2 (5 bases). This CDR3 contains 16 residues. Looked up from germline, CDR1 is MNHEY and CDR2 is SMNVEV (reference sequence). V shed 8 bases and J shed 8 bases, with 24 bases lying between them.

This clonotype has at least ten counts. The rearrangement uses TRBV19 and TRBJ2-7; TRBD1 matches 8 bases. Germline-derived CDR1 and CDR2 are LNHDA and SQIVND (reference sequence). This CDR3 has 16 amino acids. The ends lost 5 bases at V and 2 bases at J; junction bases unmatched: 11. In DNA form, the CDR3 reads TGTGCCAGTAGTGGGGTCACCGGGACAGGCACCTACGAGCAGTACTTC. The encoded protein is CASSGVTGTGTYEQYF.

About this clonotype: One end of the junction does not line up with germline, which may come from a read error. This chain links TRBV12-3 or TRBV12-4 with TRBJ2-1; the D gene is possibly TRBD1 (6 bases). This CDR3 has 17 amino acids. Written as DNA, the CDR3 is TGTGCCAGCAGTTCGCTCCCACAGGGTAAGGAGTACAATGAGCAGTCCTTC. Translated, it gives CASSSLPQGKEYNEQSF.

Details on this clonotype: A read error is possible here, since a much larger clone lies one base away. Because the CDR3's place on the DNA is in doubt, the DNA is left out and the CDR3 is given as listed by TCRdb. The CDR3 spells CSGGTHYGCTF. The genes are TRBV29-1 and TRBJ1-2. Germline lookup yields CDR1 SQVTM and CDR2 ANQGSEA. The length of the CDR3 is 11 amino acids, counting both ends.

Concerning this clonotype itself: Just one base apart from a much larger clone, this may be a read error. The rearrangement joins TRBV7-9 to TRBJ1-1; D not resolved. The length of the CDR3 is 13 residues. Germline assignment: CDR1 SEHNR and CDR2 FQNEAQ (reference sequence). CDR3 protein: CACSSSRAVEAFF. Written as DNA, the CDR3 is TGTGCCTGCAGCAGTAGCCGGGCGGTTGAAGCTTTCTTT.

This rearrangement joins TRBV11-2 to TRBJ2-3, with 11 bases identical to TRBD2. This CDR3 region has 17 residues. V lost 3 bases to trimming and J lost 0 bases; unmatched junction nucleotides: 5. Germline V gene lookup returns CDR1 SGHAT and CDR2 FQNNGV. Written as DNA, the CDR3 is TGTGCCAGCAGCTTTTTAGCGGGGGGGCCGAGCACAGATACGCAGTATTTT. This gives the protein CASSFLAGGPSTDTQYF. Looking up the rest from reference TRBV11-2 and TRBJ2-3 gives the full variable domain: EAGVAQSPRYKIIEKRQSVAFWCNPISGHATLYWYQQILGQGPKLLIQFQNNGVVDDSQLPKDRFSAERLKGVDSTLKIQPAKLEDSAVYLCASSFLAGGPSTDTQYFGPGTRLTVL.

To note about this clonotype: Relative to the germline gene, one junction end is altered; a read error may explain this. The chain joins TRBV19 to TRBJ2-7; no definite D call. CDR3 size: 14 residues. Germline V CDR1 and CDR2: LNHDA, SQIVND (reference sequence). The CDR3 loop is CASSIVDGAYGQYF. In DNA, the CDR3 is TGTGCCAGTAGTATTGTGGACGGAGCCTACGGGCAGTACTTC. Together with reference TRBV19 and TRBJ2-7, the CDR3 gives the full variable domain: DGGITQSPKYLFRKEGQNVTLSCEQNLNHDAMYWYRQDPGQGLRLIYYSQIVNDFQKGDIAEGYSVSREKKESFPLTVTSAQKNPTAFYLCASSIVDGAYGQYFGPGTRLTVT.

The chain couples TRBV4-1 to TRBJ2-2, with unresolved D. The germline CDR1 and CDR2 sequences are MGHRA and YSYEKL. CDR3 size: 16 residues. V gave up 2 bases and J gave up 0 bases, with 10 bases separating them. The CDR3 bases are TGCGCCAGCAGCCAACCCGTACTATCGAACACCGGGGAGCTGTTTTTT. Translation: CASSQPVLSNTGELFF.

There are many counts of this clonotype. The DNA of the CDR3 is TGTGCCAGCAGCTTAGAGGCAGGGGGCTTAGCCAAAAACATTCAGTACTTC. This codes for CASSLEAGGLAKNIQYF. This chain links TRBV7-9 with TRBJ2-4; the match to TRBD1 covers 8 bases. This CDR3 region has 17 residues. The ends lost 1 base at V and 0 bases at J; junction bases unmatched: 5. Germline V gene data show CDR1 as SEHNR and CDR2 as FQNEAQ (reference sequence).

In regard to this clonotype: A much larger clone is a single base away; this may be a read error. As the CDR3 is not closed by the conserved phenylalanine or tryptophan, this likely results from a read error. The chain employs TRBV20-1 and TRBJ1-1, with TRBD1 matching 8 bases. Trimming at V came to 7 bases and at J to 1 base, leaving 5 bases not matched to a gene. This CDR3 region has 13 residues. Germline values: CDR1 DFQATT, CDR2 SNEGSKA (reference sequence). This chain's CDR3 is CSETGDKNTEAFL. The CDR3 DNA reads as TGCAGTGAGACAGGGGACAAGAACACTGAAGCTTTCCTT.

This clonotype has ten or more counts. The chain links TRBV6-5 to TRBJ1-1; D not resolved. Germline lookup yields CDR1 MNHEY and CDR2 SVGAGI. V gave up 2 bases and J gave up 4 bases, with 8 bases separating them. The CDR3 is 13 amino acids. This chain's CDR3 is CASSYIWSTEAFF. The CDR3 nucleotides read TGTGCCAGCAGTTACATTTGGAGCACTGAAGCTTTCTTT.

Notes on this clonotype: With a much larger clone just one base away, this may be a read error. The V gene is TRBV6-6, the J gene TRBJ2-2; D is unclear. CDR1 is MNHNY, CDR2 SVGAGI, per germline (reference sequence). The CDR3 contains 12 residues. CDR3 in DNA: TGTGCCAACAGTTTTTCCGCCGGGGAGCTGTTTTTT. Translating gives CANSFSAGELFF.

This clonotype was observed many times. This chain links TRBV19 with TRBJ1-1; 7 bases map to TRBD1. Germline V gene lookup returns CDR1 LNHDA and CDR2 SQIVND (reference sequence). J gave up 3 bases and V 5 bases, and 9 bases lay outside the gene matches. The CDR3 loop spans 15 amino acids. The CDR3 coding sequence is TGTGCCAGTAGTCCTTATGGACAGGCACACACTGAAGCTTTCTTT. It specifies CASSPYGQAHTEAFF.

This clonotype was recorded many times. The CDR3 nucleotides are TGTGCCAGCAGCTCGGGACACCGCTCTGGAAACACCATATATTTT. Its translation is CASSSGHRSGNTIYF. The chain is built from TRBV11-2 and TRBJ1-3, with a tentative D call TRBD1 (6 bases). The CDR3 runs 15 residues. The V gene's germline CDR1 is SGHAT and CDR2 FQNNGV. With 4 bases removed from V and 0 bases from J, the gap between germline ends came to 10 bases. The full variable domain, in which reference TRBV11-2 and TRBJ1-3 provide the parts outside the CDR3, is EAGVAQSPRYKIIEKRQSVAFWCNPISGHATLYWYQQILGQGPKLLIQFQNNGVVDDSQLPKDRFSAERLKGVDSTLKIQPAKLEDSAVYLCASSSGHRSGNTIYFGEGSWLTVV.

This clonotype was seen a few times. This chain connects TRBV7-9 to TRBJ1-2; maybe TRBD1 (6 bases). V lost 1 base, J lost 12 bases, and 18 bases lay in between. The CDR3 has 14 amino acids. Looked up from germline, CDR1 is SEHNR and CDR2 is FQNEAQ (reference sequence). CDR3 nucleotides: TGTGCCAGCAGCTTAGTAGGGGGTCCGGGAGGACACACCTTC. Translated: CASSLVGGPGGHTF.

This rearrangement joins TRBV7-9 to TRBJ2-1; 12 positions agree with TRBD2. V gave up 5 bases and J gave up 7 bases; unmatched junction bases: 15. CDR3 length equals 18 residues. The V gene's germline CDR1 is SEHNR and CDR2 FQNEAQ (reference sequence). The chain's CDR3 is CASSAPSSTSGRENEQFF. As DNA, the CDR3 is TGTGCCAGCAGCGCCCCCTCCTCGACTAGCGGGAGAGAGAATGAGCAGTTCTTC.

As to this clonotype: A much larger clone is a single base away; this may be a read error. The chain recombines TRBV27 with TRBJ2-7; the match to TRBD1 covers 9 bases. The V and J ends lost 3 bases and 4 bases, in that order; junction bases with no gene match: 7. The CDR3 spans 15 residues. Germline values: CDR1 MNHEY, CDR2 SMNVEV (reference sequence). CDR3 DNA: TGTGCCAGCAGTTTCCTCTGGGACAGGGCGTACGAGCAGTACTTC. It encodes CASSFLWDRAYEQYF.